A single sample gave rise to the 7 T cell receptor beta chains below, sequenced in a study of Graves' ophthalmopathy and Graves' hyperthyroidism. The sequenced template was RNA, covering the TCR beta CDR3 region. First-round RT-PCR employed HTBI primers, with a second-round multiplex PCR after it. Using its own MiXCR run on the multiplex PCR reads, TCRdb lists one record per CDR3 protein. The table shows 300,000 or so distinct CDR3 sequences, with 17% occurring only once. Material: peripheral blood. The receptors originated from an adult man with Graves' ophthalmopathy.

The chain joins TRBV29-1 to TRBJ2-7, with 8 bases lining up with TRBD2. Germline CDR1 reads SQVTM; CDR2 reads ANQGSEA. The CDR3 has 13 residues. The junction had 5 bases not matched to a gene; V was cut back by 6 bases and J by 1 base. CDR3 in DNA: TGCAGCGTCCGAAAGCGGGAGTCCTACGAGCAGTACTTC. Translation: CSVRKRESYEQYF.

This clonotype was counted at least ten times. The rearrangement joins TRBV11-2 to TRBJ1-1; D gene ambiguous. The CDR3 runs to 12 residues. CDR1 and CDR2 (germline): SGHAT, FQNNGV. V was trimmed by 5 bases and J by 5 bases, leaving 9 bases between them. Here the CDR3 DNA reads TGTGCCAGCAGCCAATTATGGACTGAAGCTTTCTTT. This gives the protein CASSQLWTEAFF.

Ten or more counts support this clonotype. The rearrangement joins TRBV27 to TRBJ1-6; 9 nucleotides match TRBD1. The CDR3 totals 15 residues. J lost 8 bases, V lost 5 bases, and 7 bases had no gene match. Per germline, CDR1 MNHEY and CDR2 SMNVEV (reference sequence). This chain's CDR3 is CASSPTGQGYSPLHF. CDR3 nucleotide sequence: TGTGCCAGCAGTCCTACGGGACAGGGATATTCACCCCTCCACTTT.

This clonotype was recorded only once. The gene calls are TRBV6-2 or TRBV6-3 and TRBJ2-5; the D gene is possibly TRBD1 (6 bases). This CDR3 has 13 residues. Per germline, CDR1 MNHEY and CDR2 SVGEGT. V was shortened by 2 bases and J by 5 bases, with 9 bases between the two germline ends. CDR3 protein: CASSYGGRETQYF. CDR3 DNA sequence: TGTGCCAGCAGTTACGGGGGCCGGGAGACCCAGTACTTC.

This clonotype was seen repeatedly, ten times or more. The chain links TRBV28 to TRBJ1-2, with a tentative D call TRBD1 (5 bases). The CDR3 is 15 amino acids. V lost 7 bases and J lost 3, with 18 bases in between. Germline V lookup: CDR1 MDHEN, CDR2 SYDVKM. Here the CDR3 reads CASNDRQGSYYGYTF. The CDR3 region has the DNA TGTGCCAGCAACGACCGGCAGGGCAGTTACTATGGCTACACCTTC.

Ten or more counts support this clonotype. The CDR3 loop reads CSATLMGTSGSSIYEQYF. The CDR3 nucleotides read TGCAGTGCTACCTTAATGGGGACTAGCGGGAGTTCCATATACGAGCAGTACTTC. The chain recombines TRBV20-1 with TRBJ2-7, with TRBD2 identical over 14 bases. This CDR3 has 18 amino acids. Germline CDR1 is DFQATT and CDR2 is SNEGSKA (reference sequence). Losses at the gene ends were 4 bases for V and 4 bases for J; bases not matched to a gene: 15.

This clonotype was counted at least ten times. This chain joins TRBV6-2 or TRBV6-3 and TRBJ1-2; D not certain. There are 14 residues in the CDR3. Germline CDR1 MNHEY, CDR2 SVGEGT. Trimming cost V 6 bases and J 4 bases, with 15 bases left between them. The DNA of the CDR3 is TGTGCCAGCAGCGTCGGGGATACAGCCTATGGCTACACCTTC. This gives the protein CASSVGDTAYGYTF.